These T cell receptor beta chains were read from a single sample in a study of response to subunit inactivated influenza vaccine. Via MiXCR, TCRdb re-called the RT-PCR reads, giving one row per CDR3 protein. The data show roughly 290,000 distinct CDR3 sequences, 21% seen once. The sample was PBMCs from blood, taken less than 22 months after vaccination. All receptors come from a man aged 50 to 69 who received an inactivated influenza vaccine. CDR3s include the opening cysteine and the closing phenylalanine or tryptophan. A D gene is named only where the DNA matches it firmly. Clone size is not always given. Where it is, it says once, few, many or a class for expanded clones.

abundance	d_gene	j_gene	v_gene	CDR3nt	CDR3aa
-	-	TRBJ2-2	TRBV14	TGTGCCAGCAGCCGTCCGGGTCGTTCCACCGGGGAGCTGTTTTTT	CASSRPGRSTGELFF
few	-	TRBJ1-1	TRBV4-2	TGTGCCAGCAGCCAAGGTCTGACAGAGGGTTTAGCTTTCTTT	CASSQGLTEGLAFF
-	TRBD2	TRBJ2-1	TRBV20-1	TGCAGTGCTAGAGATAGGCTAGCGGGAGGTGGGTACAATGAGCAGTTCTTC	CSARDRLAGGGYNEQFF
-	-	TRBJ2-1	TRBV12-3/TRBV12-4	TGTGCCAGCAGCCCTCGGGACAAGATCTACAATGAGCAGTTCTTC	CASSPRDKIYNEQFF
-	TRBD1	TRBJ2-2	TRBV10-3	TGTGCCATCAGTGAGGCGACAGGGGACACCGGGGAGCTGTTTTTT	CAISEATGDTGELFF
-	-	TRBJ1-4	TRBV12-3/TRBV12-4	TGTGCCAGCAGTTCCCGAGGGGGGATGGACGAAAAACTGTTTTTT	CASSSRGGMDEKLFF
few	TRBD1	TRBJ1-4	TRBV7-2	TGTGCCAGCAGCTTGACAGGGGGTATTAGGGAAAAACTGTTTTTT	CASSLTGGIREKLFF
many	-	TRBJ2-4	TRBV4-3	TGCGCCAGCAGCCAACTCGGGGTAGCCAAAAACATTCAGTACTTC	CASSQLGVAKNIQYF
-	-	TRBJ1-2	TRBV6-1	TGTGCCAGCAGGTCGGGACTCCGAAATGGCTACACCTTC	CASRSGLRNGYTF
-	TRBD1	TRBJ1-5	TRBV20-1	TGCAGTGCTTATACAGGGGTAGGGGATCAGCCCCAGCATTTT	CSAYTGVGDQPQHF
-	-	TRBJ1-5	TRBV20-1	TGCAGTGCTAGAGATGCGGTCAGGTCCTCCAGCAATCAGCCCCAGCATTTT	CSARDAVRSSSNQPQHF
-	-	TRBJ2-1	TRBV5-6	TGTGCCAGCAGCCTCCCGGATGGTGCATACAATGAGCAGTTCTTC	CASSLPDGAYNEQFF
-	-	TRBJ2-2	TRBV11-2	TGTGCCAGCAGCTTAGTAGGCGGACCGAACACCGGGGAGCTGTTTTTT	CASSLVGGPNTGELFF
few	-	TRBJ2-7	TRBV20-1	TGCAGTGCTAGAGACTTTCGGGAGCCAAGGAGAACCTACGAGCAGTACTTC	CSARDFREPRRTYEQYF
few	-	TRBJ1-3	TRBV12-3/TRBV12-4	TGTGCCAGCAGTTTGACGAAGGGCAGAGACTCCACCCGGACCATATATTTT	CASSLTKGRDSTRTIYF
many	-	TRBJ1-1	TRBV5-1	TGCGCCAGCAGCGCGCCCTGGGGGGGCTCGGGGACTGAAGCTTTCTTT	CASSAPWGGSGTEAFF
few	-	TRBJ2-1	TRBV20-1	TGCAGTGCTAGAGAGGGTACTTACAATGAGCAGTTCTTC	CSAREGTYNEQFF
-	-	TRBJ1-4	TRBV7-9	TGTGCCAGCAGCTTATGGGGTGGGGTATTGGACGAAAAACTGTTTTTT	CASSLWGGVLDEKLFF
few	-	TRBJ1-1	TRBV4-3	TGCGCCAGCAGCCAAGGTGTTAGTAGTACTGAAGCTTTCTTT	CASSQGVSSTEAFF
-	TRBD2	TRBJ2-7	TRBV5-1	TGCGCCAGCAGCCCCCAGGGACTAGCGGGGGACGAGCAGTACTTC	CASSPQGLAGDEQYF
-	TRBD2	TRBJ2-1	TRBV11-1	TGTGCCAGCAGCTTAGGTATTAGCGGGGACCCTTCCTACAATGAGCAGTTCTTC	CASSLGISGDPSYNEQFF
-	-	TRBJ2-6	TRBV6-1	TGTGCCAGCAGTCCAGGGTTTGGGGCCAACGTCCTGACTTTC	CASSPGFGANVLTF
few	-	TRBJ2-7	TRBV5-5	TGTGCCAGCAGCTTGGCCGGGCAGGGGTACGAGCAGTACTTC	CASSLAGQGYEQYF
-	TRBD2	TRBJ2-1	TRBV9	TGTGCCAGCAGCGTGGGGACTAGCGGCCACAATGAGCAGTTCTTC	CASSVGTSGHNEQFF
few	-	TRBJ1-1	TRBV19	TGTGCCAGTACTCCAACAAGGGCCCGCACTGAAGCTTTCTTT	CASTPTRARTEAFF
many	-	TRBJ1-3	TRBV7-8	TGTGCCAGCACTTGGGCGGTCAACTCTGGAAACACCATATATTTT	CASTWAVNSGNTIYF
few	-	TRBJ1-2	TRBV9	TGTGCCAGCAGCGTAGTAGGGAACTATGGCTACACCTTC	CASSVVGNYGYTF
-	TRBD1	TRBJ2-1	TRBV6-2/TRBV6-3	TGTGCCAGCAGAAGGGACAGATTCTCCTACAATGAGCAGTTCTTC	CASRRDRFSYNEQFF
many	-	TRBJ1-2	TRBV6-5	TGTGCCAGCAGTTACTCGATATCACTAGACTATGGCTACACCTTC	CASSYSISLDYGYTF
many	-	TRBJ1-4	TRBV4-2	TGTGCCAGCAGCCAAGTCAGTTGGACTAATGAAAAACTGTTTTTT	CASSQVSWTNEKLFF
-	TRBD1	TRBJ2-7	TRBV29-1	TGCAGCGCTACGACAGGGACAAGCTCCTACGAGCAGTACTTC	CSATTGTSSYEQYF
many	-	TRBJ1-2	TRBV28	TGTGCCAGCATTGAAAGAAACTATGGCTACACCTTC	CASIERNYGYTF
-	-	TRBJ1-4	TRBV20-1	TGCAGCGCTGTCGCCGGGGGGGTAAATGAAAAACTGTTTTTT	CSAVAGGVNEKLFF
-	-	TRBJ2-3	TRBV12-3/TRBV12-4	TGTGCCAGCAGTCCACTATATTCCTTAGGACCTACTAGCACAGATACGCAGTATTTT	CASSPLYSLGPTSTDTQYF
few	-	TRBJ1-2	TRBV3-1	TGTGCCAGCAGCGCAATCTCGACAGCCAACTATGGCTACACCTTC	CASSAISTANYGYTF
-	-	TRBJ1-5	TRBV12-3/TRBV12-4	TGTGCCAGCAGTTTACGGGGCCTAAATCAGCCCCAGCATTTT	CASSLRGLNQPQHF
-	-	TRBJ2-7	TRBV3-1	TGTGCCAGCAGCCCCGGTTGGGGTTTCTACGAGCAGTACTTC	CASSPGWGFYEQYF
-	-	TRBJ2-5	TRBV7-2	TGTGCCAGCAGCTTAGACAGGAGACAAGAGACCCAGTACTTC	CASSLDRRQETQYF
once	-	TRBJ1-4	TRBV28	TGTGCCAGCAGTTTAACTGGAGCGGGGGATGAAAAACTGTTTTTT	CASSLTGAGDEKLFF
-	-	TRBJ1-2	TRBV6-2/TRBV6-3	TGTGCCAGCAGCGACGGACAATACTATGGCTACACCTTC	CASSDGQYYGYTF
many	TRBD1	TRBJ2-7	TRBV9	TGTGCCAGCAGCACCGGACAGGGAAATTCCTACGAGCAGTACTTC	CASSTGQGNSYEQYF
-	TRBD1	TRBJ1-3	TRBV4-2	TGTGCCAGCAGCCAACCCGACAGGGGGCTGGGAAACACCATATATTTT	CASSQPDRGLGNTIYF
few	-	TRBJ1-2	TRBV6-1	TGTGCCACTCAACTTCCTACCGGGACAAAGCACTATGGCTACACCTTC	CATQLPTGTKHYGYTF
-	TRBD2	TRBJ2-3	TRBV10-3	TGTGCCATCAGTGACCCGTTACTAGCGGGGGCCCTCACAGATACGCAGTATTTT	CAISDPLLAGALTDTQYF
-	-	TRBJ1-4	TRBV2	TGTGCCAGCAGTTCTGGGTGGGAAAAACTGTTTTTT	CASSSGWEKLFF
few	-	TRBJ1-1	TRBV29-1	TGCAGCGTTGCGCGGGAGACTGAAGCTTTCTTT	CSVARETEAFF
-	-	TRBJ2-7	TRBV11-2	TGTGCCAGCAGCTTAGTTGCGGGATGGTACGAGCAGTACTTC	CASSLVAGWYEQYF
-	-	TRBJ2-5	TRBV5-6	TGTGCCAGCAGCTTGGCCAAGTTTTCCGGAAGGGAGGCGGAGACCCAGTACTTC	CASSLAKFSGREAETQYF
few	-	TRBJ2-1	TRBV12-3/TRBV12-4	TGTGCCAGCAGTTTAGATCAGGGCTCCCATGAGCAGTTCTTC	CASSLDQGSHEQFF
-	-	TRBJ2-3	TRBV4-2	TGTGCCAGCAGCCACGACACAGGAGCAGATACGCAGTATTTT	CASSHDTGADTQYF
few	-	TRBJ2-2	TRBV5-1	TGCGCCAGCAGCTTGGTTGTGGGCACCGGGGAGCTGTTTTTT	CASSLVVGTGELFF
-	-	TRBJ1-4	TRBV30	TGTGCCTGGAGTGGACCCAACCGGGGGCGAAATGAAAAACTGTTTTTT	CAWSGPNRGRNEKLFF
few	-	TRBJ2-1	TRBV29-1	TGCAGCGTCGCTAATAATGAGCAGTTCTTC	CSVANNEQFF
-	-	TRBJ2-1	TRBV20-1	TGCAGTGCTGGGTCCCGTGCCCGTTTTTCGAGATACAATGAGCAGTTCTTC	CSAGSRARFSRYNEQFF